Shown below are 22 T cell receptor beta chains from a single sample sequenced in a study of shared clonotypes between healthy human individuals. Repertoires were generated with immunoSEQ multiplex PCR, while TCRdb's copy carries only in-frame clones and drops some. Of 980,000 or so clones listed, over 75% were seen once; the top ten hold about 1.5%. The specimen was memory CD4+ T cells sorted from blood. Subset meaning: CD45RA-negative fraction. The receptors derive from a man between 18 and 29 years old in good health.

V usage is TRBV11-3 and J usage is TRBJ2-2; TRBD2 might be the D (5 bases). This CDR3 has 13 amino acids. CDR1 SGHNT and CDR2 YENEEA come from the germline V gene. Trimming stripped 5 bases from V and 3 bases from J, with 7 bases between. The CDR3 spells CASSPGDTGELFF. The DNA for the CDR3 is TGTGCCAGCAGCCCCGGGGACACCGGGGAGCTGTTTTTT.

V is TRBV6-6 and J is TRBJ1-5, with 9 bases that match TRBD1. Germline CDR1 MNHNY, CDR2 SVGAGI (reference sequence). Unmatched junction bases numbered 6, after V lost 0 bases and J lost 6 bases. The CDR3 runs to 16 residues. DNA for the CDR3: TGTGCCAGCAGTTACTCACAGGGGGCCGGGGGTCAGCCCCAGCATTTT. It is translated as CASSYSQGAGGQPQHF.

CDR3 DNA: TGCGCCAGAAAACCCACCGGGGCCTACGAGCAGTACTTC. Amino acids: CARKPTGAYEQYF. The J gene is TRBJ2-7, the V gene TRBV23-1, with D tentatively TRBD2 (5 bases). TRBV23-1 is noted as an ORF with a role that remains uncertain. The CDR3 loop spans 13 amino acids. Trimming pared 9 bases from V and 2 bases from J, leaving 14 bases between.

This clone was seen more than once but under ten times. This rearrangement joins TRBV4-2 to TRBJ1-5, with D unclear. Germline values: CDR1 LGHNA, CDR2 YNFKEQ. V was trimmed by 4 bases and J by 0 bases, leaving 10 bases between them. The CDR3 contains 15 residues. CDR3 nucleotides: TGTGCCAGCAGCCCGGACCGCAATAGCAATCAGCCCCAGCATTTT. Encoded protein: CASSPDRNSNQPQHF.

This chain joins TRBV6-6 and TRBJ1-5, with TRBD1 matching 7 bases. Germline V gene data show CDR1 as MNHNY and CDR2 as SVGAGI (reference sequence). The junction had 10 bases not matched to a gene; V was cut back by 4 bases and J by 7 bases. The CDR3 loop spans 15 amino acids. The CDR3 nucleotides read TGTGCCAGCAGTTCCCAAGGGGGCCTAGGGCAGCCCCAGCATTTT. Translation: CASSSQGGLGQPQHF.

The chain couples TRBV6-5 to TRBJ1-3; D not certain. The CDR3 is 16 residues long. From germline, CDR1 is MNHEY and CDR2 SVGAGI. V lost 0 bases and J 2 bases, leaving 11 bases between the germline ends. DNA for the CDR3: TGTGCCAGCAGTTACTCGCGGCAGGTACCTGGAAACACCATATATTTT. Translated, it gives CASSYSRQVPGNTIYF.

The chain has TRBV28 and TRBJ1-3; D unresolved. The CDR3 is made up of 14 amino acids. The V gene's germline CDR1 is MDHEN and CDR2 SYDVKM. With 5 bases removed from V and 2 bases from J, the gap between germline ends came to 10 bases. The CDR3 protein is CASSTHGAGNTIYF. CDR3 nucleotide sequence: TGTGCCAGCAGTACCCACGGGGCTGGAAACACCATATATTTT. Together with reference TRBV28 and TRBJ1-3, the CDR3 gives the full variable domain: DVKVTQSSRYLVKRTGEKVFLECVQDMDHENMFWYRQDPGLGLRLIYFSYDVKMKEKGDIPEGYSVSREKKERFSLILESASTNQTSMYLCASSTHGAGNTIYFGEGSWLTVV.

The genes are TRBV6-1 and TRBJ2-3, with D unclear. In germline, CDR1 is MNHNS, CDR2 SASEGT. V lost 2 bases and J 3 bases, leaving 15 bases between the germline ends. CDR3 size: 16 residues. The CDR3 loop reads CASSEQKIFSTDTQYF. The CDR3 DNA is TGTGCCAGCAGTGAACAAAAGATTTTTTCGACAGATACGCAGTATTTT.

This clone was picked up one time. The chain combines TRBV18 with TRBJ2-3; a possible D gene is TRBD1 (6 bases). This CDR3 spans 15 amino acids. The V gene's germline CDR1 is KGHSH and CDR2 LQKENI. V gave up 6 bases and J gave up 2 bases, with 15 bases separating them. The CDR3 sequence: CASSRRQDNTDTQYF. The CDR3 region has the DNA TGTGCCAGCTCCCGAAGACAGGACAACACAGATACGCAGTATTTT.

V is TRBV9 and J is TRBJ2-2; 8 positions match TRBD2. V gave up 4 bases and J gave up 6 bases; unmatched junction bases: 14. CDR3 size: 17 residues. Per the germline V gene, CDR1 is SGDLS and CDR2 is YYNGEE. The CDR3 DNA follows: TGTGCCAGCAGCAAATCAGGTAGTAGCGGGATACCCGGGGAGCTGTTTTTT. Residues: CASSKSGSSGIPGELFF.

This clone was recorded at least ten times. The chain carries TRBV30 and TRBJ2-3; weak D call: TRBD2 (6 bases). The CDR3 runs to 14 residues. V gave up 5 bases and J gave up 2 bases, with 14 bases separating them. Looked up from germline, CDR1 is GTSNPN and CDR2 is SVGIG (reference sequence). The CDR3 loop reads CAWDPGLLTDTQYF. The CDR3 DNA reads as TGTGCCTGGGATCCGGGACTCCTCACAGATACGCAGTATTTT.

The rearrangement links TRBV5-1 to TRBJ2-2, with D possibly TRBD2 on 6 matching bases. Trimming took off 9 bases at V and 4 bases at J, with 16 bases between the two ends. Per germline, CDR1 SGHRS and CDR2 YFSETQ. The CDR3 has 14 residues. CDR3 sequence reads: CATSEGGSTGELFF. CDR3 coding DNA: TGCGCCACATCGGAAGGAGGGAGCACCGGGGAGCTGTTTTTT.

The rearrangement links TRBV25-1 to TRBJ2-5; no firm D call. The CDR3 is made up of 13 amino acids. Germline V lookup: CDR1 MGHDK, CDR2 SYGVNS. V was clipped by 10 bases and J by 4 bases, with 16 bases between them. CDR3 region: CATSTPGTETQYF. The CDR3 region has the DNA TGTGCCACCTCAACCCCGGGTACAGAGACCCAGTACTTC.

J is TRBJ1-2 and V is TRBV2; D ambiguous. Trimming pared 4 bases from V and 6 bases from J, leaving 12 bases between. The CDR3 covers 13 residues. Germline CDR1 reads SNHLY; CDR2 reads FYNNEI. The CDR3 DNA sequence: TGTGCCAGCAGTGCCCGGGCGTCAGATGGCTACACCTTC. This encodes CASSARASDGYTF.

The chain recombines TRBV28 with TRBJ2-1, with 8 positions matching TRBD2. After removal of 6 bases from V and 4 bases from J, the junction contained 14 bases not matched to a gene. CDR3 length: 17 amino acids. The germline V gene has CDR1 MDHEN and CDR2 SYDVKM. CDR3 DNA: TGTGCCAGCAGCCCCTCGACCTTAGCGGGGCGTTACAATGAGCAGTTCTTC. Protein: CASSPSTLAGRYNEQFF.

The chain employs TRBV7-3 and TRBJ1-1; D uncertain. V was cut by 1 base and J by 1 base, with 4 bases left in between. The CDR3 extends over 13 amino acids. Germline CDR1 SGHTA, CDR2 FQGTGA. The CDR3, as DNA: TGTGCCAGCAGCTTAATGGGGAACACTGAAGCTTTCTTT. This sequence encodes CASSLMGNTEAFF.

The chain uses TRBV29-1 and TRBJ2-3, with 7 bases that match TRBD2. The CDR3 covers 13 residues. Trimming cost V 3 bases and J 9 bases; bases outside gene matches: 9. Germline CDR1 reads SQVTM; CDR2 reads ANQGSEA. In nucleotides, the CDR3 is TGCAGCGTTGACGGACCACACGGGGGGACGCAGTATTTT. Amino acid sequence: CSVDGPHGGTQYF.

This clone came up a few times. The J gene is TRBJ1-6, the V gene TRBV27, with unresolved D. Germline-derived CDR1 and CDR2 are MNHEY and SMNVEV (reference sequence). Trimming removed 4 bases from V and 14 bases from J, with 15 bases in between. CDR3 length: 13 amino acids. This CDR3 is CASSSFKIGALHF. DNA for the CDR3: TGTGCCAGCAGTTCCTTCAAGATAGGAGCCCTCCACTTT.

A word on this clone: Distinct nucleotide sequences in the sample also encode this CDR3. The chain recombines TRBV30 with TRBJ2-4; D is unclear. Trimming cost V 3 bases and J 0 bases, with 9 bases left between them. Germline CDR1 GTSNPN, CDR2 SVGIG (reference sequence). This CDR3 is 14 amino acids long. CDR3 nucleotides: TGTGCCTGGAGCGTTGTTGGAGCCAAAAACATTCAGTACTTC. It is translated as CAWSVVGAKNIQYF.

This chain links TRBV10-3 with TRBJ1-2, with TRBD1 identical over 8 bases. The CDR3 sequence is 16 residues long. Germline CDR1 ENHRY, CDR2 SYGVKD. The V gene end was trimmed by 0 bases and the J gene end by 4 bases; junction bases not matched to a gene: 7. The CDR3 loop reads CAISESGDRLLYGYTF. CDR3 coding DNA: TGTGCCATCAGTGAGTCGGGGGACAGGTTACTCTATGGCTACACCTTC.

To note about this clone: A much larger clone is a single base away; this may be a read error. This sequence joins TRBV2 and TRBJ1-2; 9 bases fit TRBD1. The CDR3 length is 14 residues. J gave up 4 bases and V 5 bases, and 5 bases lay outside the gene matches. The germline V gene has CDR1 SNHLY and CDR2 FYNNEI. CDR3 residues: CASSPGTGIYGYTF. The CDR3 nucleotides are TGTGCCAGCAGTCCCGGGACAGGGATCTATGGCTACACCTTC.

CDR3 coding DNA: TGTGCCAGCAGCTTCGCACGAGAAGAGACCCAGTACTTC. Amino acid sequence: CASSFAREETQYF. This rearrangement joins TRBV7-6 to TRBJ2-5; D gene uncertain. Deletions cut 3 bases from V and 3 bases from J, with 8 bases between. Germline CDR1 and CDR2: SGHVS and FNYEAQ. This CDR3 is built from 13 residues.